The source of this T cell receptor (beta chain) is a study of blood T cell repertoires in COVID-19. Study-level background: Sites across the United States, Italy and Spain contributed samples from acute and convalescent COVID-19. T cells, B-cell-depleted T cells, or PBMCs supplied cDNA or gDNA.

In the original processing: Counts of nucleated cells, estimated from reference gene primer amplification, were obtained. Assay: immunoSEQ multiplex PCR; the TCRdb copy retains only in-frame clones and omits some. V and J calls and clone size come straight from that table; D and trimming were deduced from the DNA. The top ten clones hold about 2.1% of a sample with 150,000 to 200,000 clones, around 89% of them seen once. The germline CDR1 and CDR2 sequences are ENHRY and SYGVKD. The CDR3 has 14 residues. Trimming cost V 8 bases and J 2 bases; bases outside gene matches: 7. J is TRBJ2-7 and V is TRBV10-3, with 9 bases aligning to TRBD1. The TCR comes from a man aged 18 to 30 who had recovered from COVID-19. The sequencing sample was made of peripheral blood. The CDR3: CAIGDRDNTYEQYF. CDR3 bases: TGTGCCATCGGGGACAGGGACAACACCTACGAGCAGTACTTC.